The T cell receptor (beta chain) described here comes from a study of cytomegalovirus exposure and HLA in healthy donors. General study points: Overall, roughly 170 TCR beta chains were annotated as cytomegalovirus-associated. The classifier was said to identify cytomegalovirus status with high specificity and sensitivity.

Of note for this clone: Its antigen is not known.

Researchers ran the PCR with 60 Vbeta and 13 Jbeta primers. Data came from immunoSEQ multiplex PCR; TCRdb stores just in-frame clones and leaves some out. The table lists around 100,000 clones, roughly four fifths of them singletons, with about 10% in the top ten. Germline values: CDR1 MDHEN, CDR2 SYDVKM. The CDR3 covers 12 residues. The V and J ends lost 6 bases and 5 bases respectively, with 11 bases between them. The specimen sequenced was PBMCs. The sequence came from a man aged 50 to 59 in good health and CMV-seronegative. This chain connects TRBV28 to TRBJ2-7; a weak D match, TRBD1 (6 bases). The CDR3 reads CASRSQGHEQYF. CDR3 DNA sequence: TGTGCCAGCAGGTCACAGGGTCACGAGCAGTACTTC.